Listed below are T cell receptor beta chains from one sample, sequenced in a study of CD8+ T cells in alopecia areata. Generated by immunoSEQ multiplex PCR, the TCRdb table keeps only in-frame clones and is missing some. The sample has some 180,000 clones, 56% seen once. The sample comprised CD8+ T cells sorted from blood. The source of these receptors is a human donor in good health. The CDR3 runs from the conserved cysteine through the conserved F or W. The order of the fields is clone size, V gene, J gene, D gene, CDR3 DNA, CDR3 protein. A D gene is named only where the DNA matches it firmly. Clone size is not always given. Where it is, it says once, few, many or a class for expanded clones.

abundance: -
v_gene: TRBV14
j_gene: TRBJ2-7
d_gene: -
CDR3nt: TGTGCCAGCAGCCAATATGGGTACGAGCAGTACTTC
CDR3aa: CASSQYGYEQYF

abundance: -
v_gene: TRBV6-1
j_gene: TRBJ1-1
d_gene: TRBD1
CDR3nt: TGTGCCAGCCCCCAATGGGGACAGTTGAACACTGAAGCTTTCTTT
CDR3aa: CASPQWGQLNTEAFF

abundance: -
v_gene: TRBV7-2
j_gene: TRBJ2-1
d_gene: -
CDR3nt: TGTGCCAGCAGCTTAGTACGGAATGAGCAGTTCTTC
CDR3aa: CASSLVRNEQFF

abundance: -
v_gene: TRBV6-6
j_gene: TRBJ1-1
d_gene: -
CDR3nt: TGTGCCAGCAGTTACCGGGGACCTGAAGCTTTCTTT
CDR3aa: CASSYRGPEAFF

abundance: few
v_gene: TRBV2
j_gene: TRBJ2-3
d_gene: -
CDR3nt: TGTGCCAGCAGTGAAGCGGAATCGGGCACAGATACGCAGTATTTT
CDR3aa: CASSEAESGTDTQYF

abundance: few
v_gene: TRBV29-1
j_gene: TRBJ2-7
d_gene: -
CDR3nt: TGCAGCGTTGAATCGGGCCAGAGCTCCTACGAGCAGTACTTC
CDR3aa: CSVESGQSSYEQYF

abundance: -
v_gene: TRBV29-1
j_gene: TRBJ1-1
d_gene: -
CDR3nt: TGCAGCGCCCTGGGAGGGAGGAACACTGAAGCTTTCTTT
CDR3aa: CSALGGRNTEAFF

abundance: -
v_gene: TRBV5-1
j_gene: TRBJ2-3
d_gene: TRBD2
CDR3nt: TGCGCCAGCAGCCCTTTATCCGGGGGGATGGATACGCAGTATTTT
CDR3aa: CASSPLSGGMDTQYF

abundance: few
v_gene: TRBV5-6
j_gene: TRBJ2-2
d_gene: -
CDR3nt: TGTGCCAGCAGCTTGGGGGATAACACCGGGGAGCTGTTTTTT
CDR3aa: CASSLGDNTGELFF

abundance: -
v_gene: TRBV6-5
j_gene: TRBJ1-1
d_gene: TRBD1
CDR3nt: TGTGCCAGCAGTTACTCGATGGGCAGGGGGGACACTGAAGCTTTCTTT
CDR3aa: CASSYSMGRGDTEAFF

abundance: few
v_gene: TRBV30
j_gene: TRBJ1-1
d_gene: -
CDR3nt: TGTGCCTGGAGTGTATACAGGGACACTGAAGCTTTCTTT
CDR3aa: CAWSVYRDTEAFF

abundance: -
v_gene: TRBV25-1
j_gene: TRBJ1-1
d_gene: -
CDR3nt: TGTGCCAGCAGTGACGGTTCTTTCGTAGCTTTCTTT
CDR3aa: CASSDGSFVAFF

abundance: -
v_gene: TRBV10-3
j_gene: TRBJ2-5
d_gene: TRBD2
CDR3nt: TGTGCCAGCCAGGGGCTAGCGGGGGGCCAAGAGACCCAGTACTTC
CDR3aa: CASQGLAGGQETQYF

abundance: -
v_gene: TRBV5-1
j_gene: TRBJ1-5
d_gene: -
CDR3nt: TGCGCCAGCAGCTTGGCCCCCGATCAGCCCCAGCATTTT
CDR3aa: CASSLAPDQPQHF

abundance: -
v_gene: TRBV2
j_gene: TRBJ2-2
d_gene: -
CDR3nt: TGTGCCAGCAGTGATGAGAGAATGGACGGGGAGCTGTTTTTT
CDR3aa: CASSDERMDGELFF

abundance: -
v_gene: TRBV29-1
j_gene: TRBJ2-5
d_gene: TRBD2
CDR3nt: TGCAGCGTTGTCGCGGGGGGGGAGACCCAGTACTTC
CDR3aa: CSVVAGGETQYF

abundance: -
v_gene: TRBV4-1
j_gene: TRBJ2-2
d_gene: TRBD2
CDR3nt: TGCGCCAGCAGCTACAGCGGGGGGAACACCGGGGAGCTGTTTTTT
CDR3aa: CASSYSGGNTGELFF

abundance: -
v_gene: TRBV29-1
j_gene: TRBJ1-1
d_gene: -
CDR3nt: TGCAGCGTAGGGCTTGGGGCGGGGAACACTGAAGCTTTCTTT
CDR3aa: CSVGLGAGNTEAFF

abundance: -
v_gene: TRBV6-1
j_gene: TRBJ2-7
d_gene: -
CDR3nt: TGTGCCAGCAGTGAAGGACAGGCGCTCTACGAGCAGTACTTC
CDR3aa: CASSEGQALYEQYF

abundance: -
v_gene: TRBV29-1
j_gene: TRBJ1-5
d_gene: -
CDR3nt: TGCAGCGTTGACAGCAATAGCAATCAGCCCCAGCATTTT
CDR3aa: CSVDSNSNQPQHF

abundance: -
v_gene: TRBV19
j_gene: TRBJ1-3
d_gene: TRBD1
CDR3nt: TGTGCCACCGGGACAGACTCTGGAAACACCATATATTTT
CDR3aa: CATGTDSGNTIYF

abundance: -
v_gene: TRBV29-1
j_gene: TRBJ1-1
d_gene: TRBD1
CDR3nt: TGCAGCGTTGCCGGGACAGATCAGGCCCTTGAAGCTTTCTTT
CDR3aa: CSVAGTDQALEAFF

abundance: -
v_gene: TRBV30
j_gene: TRBJ2-5
d_gene: -
CDR3nt: TGTGCCTGGAGCCCCCCCGGGGCCGACCCGAGGGGAGAGACCCAGTACTTC
CDR3aa: CAWSPPGADPRGETQYF

abundance: -
v_gene: TRBV2
j_gene: TRBJ2-7
d_gene: -
CDR3nt: TGTGCCAGCCAAGGGGCCCCCCGCGAGCAGTACTTC
CDR3aa: CASQGAPREQYF

abundance: -
v_gene: TRBV15
j_gene: TRBJ2-3
d_gene: TRBD1
CDR3nt: TGTGCCACCAATGCAGGGGGTTCCACAGATACGCAGTATTTT
CDR3aa: CATNAGGSTDTQYF

abundance: -
v_gene: TRBV5-1
j_gene: TRBJ1-1
d_gene: -
CDR3nt: TGCGCCAGCAGCTTGGCTGAAGCTTTCTTT
CDR3aa: CASSLAEAFF

abundance: -
v_gene: TRBV29-1
j_gene: TRBJ1-2
d_gene: TRBD1
CDR3nt: TGCAGCGTTGGACAGGGGGAAGGAGGCTACACCTTC
CDR3aa: CSVGQGEGGYTF

abundance: few
v_gene: TRBV5-1
j_gene: TRBJ1-1
d_gene: TRBD1
CDR3nt: TGCGCCAGCAGCTCACGCAGACATGACAGGGGCGGTGAAGCTTTCTTT
CDR3aa: CASSSRRHDRGGEAFF

abundance: few
v_gene: TRBV7-9
j_gene: TRBJ2-5
d_gene: -
CDR3nt: TGTGCCAGCAGCTCCCCAAGGTGGACCGACAAAGAGACCCAGTACTTC
CDR3aa: CASSSPRWTDKETQYF

abundance: few
v_gene: TRBV4-1
j_gene: TRBJ1-2
d_gene: -
CDR3nt: TGCGCCAGCAGCCAAGAAAACAGGGTTGGCTATGGCTACACCTTC
CDR3aa: CASSQENRVGYGYTF

abundance: few
v_gene: TRBV11-2
j_gene: TRBJ2-1
d_gene: -
CDR3nt: TGTGCCAGCAGCCCTTGGACCGGTTCCTACAATGAGCAGTTCTTC
CDR3aa: CASSPWTGSYNEQFF

abundance: -
v_gene: TRBV30
j_gene: TRBJ2-7
d_gene: -
CDR3nt: TGTGCCTGGAGTGTTGGGCAGGCGTCTTTCGAGCAGTACTTC
CDR3aa: CAWSVGQASFEQYF

abundance: once
v_gene: TRBV29-1
j_gene: TRBJ2-7
d_gene: -
CDR3nt: TGCAGCGTTGAGCCGTACGACTCCTACGAGCAGTACTTC
CDR3aa: CSVEPYDSYEQYF

abundance: -
v_gene: TRBV27
j_gene: TRBJ2-1
d_gene: TRBD2
CDR3nt: TGTGCCAGCAGTTCGACGGGACTAGCGGGAGCTCATTACAATGAGCAGTTCTTC
CDR3aa: CASSSTGLAGAHYNEQFF

abundance: once
v_gene: TRBV5-7
j_gene: TRBJ1-5
d_gene: -
CDR3nt: TGTGCCAGCAGCGGGGAGGGGACACGGTACGACTCCAATCAGCCCCAGCATTTT
CDR3aa: CASSGEGTRYDSNQPQHF

abundance: -
v_gene: TRBV15
j_gene: TRBJ1-5
d_gene: -
CDR3nt: TGTGCCACCAGCATTAGGGACCCGAGGGTCAGCAATCAGCCCCAGCATTTT
CDR3aa: CATSIRDPRVSNQPQHF

abundance: -
v_gene: TRBV7-8
j_gene: TRBJ2-5
d_gene: -
CDR3nt: TGTGCCAGCAGCTACCGAGGGACGGACCGCGGGACCCAGTACTTC
CDR3aa: CASSYRGTDRGTQYF

abundance: -
v_gene: TRBV5-6
j_gene: TRBJ1-1
d_gene: -
CDR3nt: TGTGCCAGCAGCACAGACAGAGTAGCGACGAACACTGAAGCTTTCTTT
CDR3aa: CASSTDRVATNTEAFF

abundance: -
v_gene: TRBV6-4
j_gene: TRBJ2-1
d_gene: TRBD2
CDR3nt: TGTGCCAGCAGTGACTCGCCGGGGGGATTTTACAATGAGCAGTTCTTC
CDR3aa: CASSDSPGGFYNEQFF

abundance: -
v_gene: TRBV7-9
j_gene: TRBJ1-2
d_gene: -
CDR3nt: TGTGCCAGCAGCCGCCCGGGGAACTATGGCTACACCTTC
CDR3aa: CASSRPGNYGYTF